A selection of T cell receptor beta chains follows, all from one sample in a study of shared clonotypes between healthy human individuals. Profiled with immunoSEQ multiplex PCR; TCRdb holds only in-frame clones, not every one. The sample holds fewer than 600,000 clones, 75% to 85% seen once. Sequenced sample: PBMCs. These receptors were taken from a woman in her thirties or forties in good health. Some clones in this sample may be carry-over from other donors' samples. Both conserved end residues are part of each CDR3. The order of the fields is clone size, V gene, D gene, J gene, CDR3 protein, CDR3 DNA. D genes are given only for firm matches. Size values are once, few and many counts, or a class for expanded clones, and some rows have none.

>-|TRBV4-2|-|TRBJ2-4
CASSQMTDAKNIQYF
TGTGCCAGCAGCCAGATGACTGATGCCAAAAACATTCAGTACTTC
>-|TRBV19|-|TRBJ1-2
CASSISDSYGYTF
TGTGCCAGTAGTATCTCGGACAGCTATGGCTACACCTTC
>once|TRBV28|-|TRBJ1-2
CASRSNYGYTF
TGTGCCAGCAGGTCTAACTATGGCTACACCTTC
>-|TRBV4-1|TRBD1|TRBJ2-7
CASSPGPDRGYEQYF
TGCGCCAGCAGCCCCGGCCCGGACAGGGGATACGAGCAGTACTTC
>-|TRBV7-9|TRBD2|TRBJ2-1
CASSKGLAALYNEQFF
TGTGCCAGCAGCAAGGGACTAGCGGCCCTCTACAATGAGCAGTTCTTC
>-|TRBV19|-|TRBJ1-5
CASSRAGNQPQHF
TGTGCCAGTAGCAGGGCGGGCAATCAGCCCCAGCATTTT
>-|TRBV5-1|-|TRBJ2-3
CASILGRASSTDTQYF
TGCGCCAGCATCCTGGGTAGGGCGTCTAGCACAGATACGCAGTATTTT
>once|TRBV5-1|TRBD2|TRBJ2-7
CASSLEGGRIDEQYF
TGCGCCAGCAGCTTGGAGGGCGGGAGAATCGACGAGCAGTACTTC
>-|TRBV10-3|-|TRBJ1-3
CAISAGTVSGNTIYF
TGTGCCATCAGCGCCGGGACGGTATCTGGAAACACCATATATTTT
>-|TRBV7-2|TRBD1|TRBJ1-2
CASSLDRQGALGGYTF
TGTGCCAGCAGCTTAGACAGACAGGGGGCGCTGGGCGGCTACACCTTC
>-|TRBV5-1|-|TRBJ2-7
CASSSARDLTGAQYF
TGCGCCAGCAGCTCCGCGAGGGACCTTACCGGGGCGCAGTACTTC
>-|TRBV27|TRBD2|TRBJ2-2
CASSSREASTGELFF
TGTGCCAGCAGTTCTCGGGAGGCGAGTACCGGGGAGCTGTTTTTT
>-|TRBV28|TRBD1|TRBJ2-7
CASSLTSGTGGDEQYF
TGTGCCAGCAGCCTCACCTCCGGGACAGGGGGCGACGAGCAGTACTTC